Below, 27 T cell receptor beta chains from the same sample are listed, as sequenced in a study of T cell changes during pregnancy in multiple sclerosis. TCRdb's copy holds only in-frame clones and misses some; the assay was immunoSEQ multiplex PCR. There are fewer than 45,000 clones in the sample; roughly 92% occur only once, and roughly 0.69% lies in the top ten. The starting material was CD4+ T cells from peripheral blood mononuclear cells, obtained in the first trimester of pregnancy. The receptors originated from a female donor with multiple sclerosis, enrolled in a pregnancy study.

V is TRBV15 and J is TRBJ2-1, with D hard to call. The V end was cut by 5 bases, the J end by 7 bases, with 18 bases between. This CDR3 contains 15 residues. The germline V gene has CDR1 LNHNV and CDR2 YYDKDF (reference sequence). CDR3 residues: CATSLRSVSGNEQFF. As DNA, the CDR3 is TGTGCCACCAGCCTTAGATCGGTCTCAGGAAATGAGCAGTTCTTC.

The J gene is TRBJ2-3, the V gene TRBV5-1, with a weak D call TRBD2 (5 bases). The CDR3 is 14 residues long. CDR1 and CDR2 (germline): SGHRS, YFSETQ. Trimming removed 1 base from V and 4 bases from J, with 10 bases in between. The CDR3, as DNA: TGCGCCAGCAGCTTGTCTGCGGGCTCAGATACGCAGTATTTT. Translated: CASSLSAGSDTQYF.

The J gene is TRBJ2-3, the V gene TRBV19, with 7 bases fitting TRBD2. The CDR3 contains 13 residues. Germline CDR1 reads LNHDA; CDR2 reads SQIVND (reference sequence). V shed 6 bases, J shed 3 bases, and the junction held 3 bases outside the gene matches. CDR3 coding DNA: TGTGCCAGTAGCCCCGGGAGGACAGATACGCAGTATTTT. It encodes CASSPGRTDTQYF.

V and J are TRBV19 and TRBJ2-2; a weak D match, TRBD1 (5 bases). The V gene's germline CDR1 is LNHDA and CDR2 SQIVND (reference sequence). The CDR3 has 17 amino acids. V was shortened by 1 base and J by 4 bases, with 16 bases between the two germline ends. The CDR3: CASSIAPPGFGTGELFF. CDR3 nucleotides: TGTGCCAGTAGTATAGCCCCCCCAGGGTTCGGCACCGGGGAGCTGTTTTTT.

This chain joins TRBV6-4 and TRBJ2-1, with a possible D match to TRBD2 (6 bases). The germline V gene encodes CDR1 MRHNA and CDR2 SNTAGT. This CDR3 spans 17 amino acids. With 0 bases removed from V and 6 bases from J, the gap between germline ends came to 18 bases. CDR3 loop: CASSDSPLAQKGNEQFF. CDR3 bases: TGTGCCAGCAGTGACTCGCCGCTAGCGCAAAAGGGCAATGAGCAGTTCTTC.

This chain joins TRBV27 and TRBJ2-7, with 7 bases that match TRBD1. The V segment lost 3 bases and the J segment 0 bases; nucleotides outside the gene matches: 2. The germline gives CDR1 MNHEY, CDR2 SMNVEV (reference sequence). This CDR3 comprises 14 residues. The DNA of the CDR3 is TGTGCCAGCAGTTTGGACAGGACCTCCTACGAGCAGTACTTC. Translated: CASSLDRTSYEQYF.

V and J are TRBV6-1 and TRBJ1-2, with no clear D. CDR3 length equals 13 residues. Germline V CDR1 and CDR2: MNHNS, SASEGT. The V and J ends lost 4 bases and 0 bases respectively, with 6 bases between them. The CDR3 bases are TGTGCCAGCAGTGTGGCGGCTAACTATGGCTACACCTTC. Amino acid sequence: CASSVAANYGYTF.

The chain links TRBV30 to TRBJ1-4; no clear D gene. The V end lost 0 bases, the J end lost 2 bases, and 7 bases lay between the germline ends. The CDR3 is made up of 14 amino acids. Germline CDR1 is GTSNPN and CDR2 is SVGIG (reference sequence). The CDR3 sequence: CAWSVRTTNEKLFF. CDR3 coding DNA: TGTGCCTGGAGTGTACGGACTACTAATGAAAAACTGTTTTTT.

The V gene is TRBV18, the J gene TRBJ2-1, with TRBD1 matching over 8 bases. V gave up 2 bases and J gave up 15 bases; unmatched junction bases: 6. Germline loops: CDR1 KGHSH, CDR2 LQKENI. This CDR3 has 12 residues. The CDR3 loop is CASSPWGQDRFF. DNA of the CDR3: TGTGCCAGCTCACCATGGGGACAGGATCGGTTCTTC.

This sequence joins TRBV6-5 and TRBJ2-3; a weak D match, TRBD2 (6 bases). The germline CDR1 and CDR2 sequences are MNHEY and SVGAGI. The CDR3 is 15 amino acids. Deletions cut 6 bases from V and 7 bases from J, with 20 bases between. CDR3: CASSVADPKVHTQYF. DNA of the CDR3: TGTGCCAGCAGCGTAGCGGACCCGAAAGTACATACGCAGTATTTT.

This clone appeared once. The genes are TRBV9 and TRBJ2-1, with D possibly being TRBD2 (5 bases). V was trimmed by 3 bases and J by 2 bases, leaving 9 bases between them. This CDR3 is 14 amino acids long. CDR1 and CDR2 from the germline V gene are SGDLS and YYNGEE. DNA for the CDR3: TGTGCCAGCAGCGCCGGACTTGCCTACAATGAGCAGTTCTTC. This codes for CASSAGLAYNEQFF.

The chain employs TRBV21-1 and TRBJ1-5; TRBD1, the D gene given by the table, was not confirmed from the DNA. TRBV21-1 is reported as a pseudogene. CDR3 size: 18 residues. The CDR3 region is CASSCSPPGQGFNQPQHF. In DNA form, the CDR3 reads TGTGCCAGCAGCTGCTCCCCCCCGGGACAGGGTTTCAATCAGCCCCAGCATTTT.

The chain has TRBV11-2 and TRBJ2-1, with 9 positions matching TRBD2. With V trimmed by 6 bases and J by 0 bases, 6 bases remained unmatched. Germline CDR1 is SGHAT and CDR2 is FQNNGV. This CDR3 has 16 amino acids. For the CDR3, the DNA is TGTGCCAGCAGAACCAGAGCGGGAGGCTCCTACAATGAGCAGTTCTTC. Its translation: CASRTRAGGSYNEQFF.

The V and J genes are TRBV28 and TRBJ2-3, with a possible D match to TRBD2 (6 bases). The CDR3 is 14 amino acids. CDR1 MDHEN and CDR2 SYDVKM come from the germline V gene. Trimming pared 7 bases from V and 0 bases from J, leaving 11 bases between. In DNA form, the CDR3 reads TGTGCCAGCATCCCCAGCGGGAGCACAGATACGCAGTATTTT. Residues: CASIPSGSTDTQYF.

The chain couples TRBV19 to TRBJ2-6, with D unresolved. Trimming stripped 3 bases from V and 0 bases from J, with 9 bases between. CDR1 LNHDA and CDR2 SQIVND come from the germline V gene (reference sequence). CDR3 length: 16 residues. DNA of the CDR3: TGTGCCAGTAGTATTTTGACTGCCTCTGGGGCCAACGTCCTGACTTTC. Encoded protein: CASSILTASGANVLTF.

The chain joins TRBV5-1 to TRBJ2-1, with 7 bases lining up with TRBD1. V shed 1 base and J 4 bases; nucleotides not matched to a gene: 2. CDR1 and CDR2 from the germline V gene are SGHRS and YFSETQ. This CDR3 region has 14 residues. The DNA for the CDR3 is TGCGCCAGCAGCTTGCGGACAGGTTACAATGAGCAGTTCTTC. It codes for CASSLRTGYNEQFF.

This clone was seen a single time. CDR3 sequence: CASSLRSGANVLTF. CDR3 bases: TGTGCCAGCTCACTGCGCTCTGGGGCCAACGTCCTGACTTTC. The V and J genes are TRBV18 and TRBJ2-6, with no clear D. Trimming cost V 4 bases and J 0 bases, with 4 bases left between them. This CDR3 is 14 amino acids long. Germline values: CDR1 KGHSH, CDR2 LQKENI.

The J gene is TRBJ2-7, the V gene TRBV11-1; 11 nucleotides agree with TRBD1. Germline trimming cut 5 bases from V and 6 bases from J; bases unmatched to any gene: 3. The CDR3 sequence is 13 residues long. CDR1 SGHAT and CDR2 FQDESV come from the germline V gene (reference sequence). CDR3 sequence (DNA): TGTGCCAGCAGCACCGGGACAGGGGGCGAGCAGTACTTC. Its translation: CASSTGTGGEQYF.

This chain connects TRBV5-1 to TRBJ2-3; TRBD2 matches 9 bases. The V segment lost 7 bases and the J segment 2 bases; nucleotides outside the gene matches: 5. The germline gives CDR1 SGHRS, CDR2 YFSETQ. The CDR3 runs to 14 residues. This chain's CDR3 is CASGTSGFTDTQYF. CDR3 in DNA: TGCGCCAGCGGTACTAGCGGGTTCACAGATACGCAGTATTTT.

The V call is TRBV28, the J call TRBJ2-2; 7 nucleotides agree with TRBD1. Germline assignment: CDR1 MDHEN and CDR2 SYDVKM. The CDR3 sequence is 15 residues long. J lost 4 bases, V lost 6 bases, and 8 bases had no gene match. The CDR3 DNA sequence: TGTGCCAGCAGCCCCGACAGGGTTGGCACCGGGGAGCTGTTTTTT. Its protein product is CASSPDRVGTGELFF.

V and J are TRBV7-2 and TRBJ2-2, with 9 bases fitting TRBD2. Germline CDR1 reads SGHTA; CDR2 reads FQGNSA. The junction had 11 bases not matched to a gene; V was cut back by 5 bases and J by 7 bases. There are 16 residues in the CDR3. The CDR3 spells CASSLLSGGFGGELFF. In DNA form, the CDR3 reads TGTGCCAGCAGCCTACTAAGCGGGGGGTTCGGCGGGGAGCTGTTTTTT.

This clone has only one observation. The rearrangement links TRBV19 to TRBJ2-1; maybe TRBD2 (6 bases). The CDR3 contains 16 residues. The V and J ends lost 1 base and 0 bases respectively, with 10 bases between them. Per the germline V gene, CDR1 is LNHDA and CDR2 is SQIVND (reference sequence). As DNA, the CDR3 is TGTGCCAGTAGTATAGGCGTCGGGAGCTCCTACAATGAGCAGTTCTTC. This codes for CASSIGVGSSYNEQFF.

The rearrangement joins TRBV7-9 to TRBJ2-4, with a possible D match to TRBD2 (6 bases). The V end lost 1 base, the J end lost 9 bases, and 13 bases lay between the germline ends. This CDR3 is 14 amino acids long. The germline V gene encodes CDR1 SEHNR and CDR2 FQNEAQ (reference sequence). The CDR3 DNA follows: TGTGCCAGCAGCTTAGGTAGGGCCGGGGGCATTCAGTACTTC. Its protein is CASSLGRAGGIQYF.

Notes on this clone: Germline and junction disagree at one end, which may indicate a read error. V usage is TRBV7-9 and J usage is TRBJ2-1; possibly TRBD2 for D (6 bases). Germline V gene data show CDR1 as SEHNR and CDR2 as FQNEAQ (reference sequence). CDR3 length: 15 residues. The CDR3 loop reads CASSGGELRYSEQFF. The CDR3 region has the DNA TGTGCCAGCAGCGGAGGGGAGCTGCGTTACAGTGAGCAGTTCTTC.

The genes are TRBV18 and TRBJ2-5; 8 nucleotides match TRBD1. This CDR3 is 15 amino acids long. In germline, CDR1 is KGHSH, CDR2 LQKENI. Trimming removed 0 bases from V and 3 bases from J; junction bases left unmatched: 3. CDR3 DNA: TGTGCCAGCTCACCACCTCGGACAGGGAAAGAGACCCAGTACTTC. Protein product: CASSPPRTGKETQYF.

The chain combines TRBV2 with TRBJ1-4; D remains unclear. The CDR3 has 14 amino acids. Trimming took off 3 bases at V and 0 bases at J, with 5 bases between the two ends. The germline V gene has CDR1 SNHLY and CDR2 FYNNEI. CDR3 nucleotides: TGTGCCAGCAGTGATACAGCAACTAATGAAAAACTGTTTTTT. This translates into CASSDTATNEKLFF. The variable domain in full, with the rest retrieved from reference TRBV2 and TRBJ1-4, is EPEVTQTPSHQVTQMGQEVILRCVPISNHLYFYWYRQILGQKVEFLVSFYNNEISEKSEIFDDQFSVERPDGSNFTLKIRSTKLEDSAMYFCASSDTATNEKLFFGSGTQLSVL.

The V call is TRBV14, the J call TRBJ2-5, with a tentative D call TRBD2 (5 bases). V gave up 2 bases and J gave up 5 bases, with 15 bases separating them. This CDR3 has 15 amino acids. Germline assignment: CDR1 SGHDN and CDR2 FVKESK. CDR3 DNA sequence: TGTGCCAGCAGCCAACCGCGGACTCAAGGGGAGACCCAGTACTTC. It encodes CASSQPRTQGETQYF.